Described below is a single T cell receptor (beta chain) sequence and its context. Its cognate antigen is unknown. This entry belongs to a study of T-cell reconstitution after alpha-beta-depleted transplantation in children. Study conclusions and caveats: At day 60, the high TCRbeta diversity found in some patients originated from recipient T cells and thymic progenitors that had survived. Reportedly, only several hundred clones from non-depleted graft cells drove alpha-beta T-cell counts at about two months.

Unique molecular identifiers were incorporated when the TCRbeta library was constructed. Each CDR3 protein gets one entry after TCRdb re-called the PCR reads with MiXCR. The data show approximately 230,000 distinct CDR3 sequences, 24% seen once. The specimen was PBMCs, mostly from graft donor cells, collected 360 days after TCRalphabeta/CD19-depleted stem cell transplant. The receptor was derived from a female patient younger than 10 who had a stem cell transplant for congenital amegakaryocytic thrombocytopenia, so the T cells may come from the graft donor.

The CDR3, as DNA: TGTGCCAGCAGTTTATTCGGTAATACAGATACGCAGTATTTT. Translation gives CASSLFGNTDTQYF. The chain uses TRBV27 and TRBJ2-3; D ambiguous. This CDR3 contains 14 residues. V was pared by 1 base and J by 3 bases, with 8 bases between. Germline values: CDR1 MNHEY, CDR2 SMNVEV (reference sequence).